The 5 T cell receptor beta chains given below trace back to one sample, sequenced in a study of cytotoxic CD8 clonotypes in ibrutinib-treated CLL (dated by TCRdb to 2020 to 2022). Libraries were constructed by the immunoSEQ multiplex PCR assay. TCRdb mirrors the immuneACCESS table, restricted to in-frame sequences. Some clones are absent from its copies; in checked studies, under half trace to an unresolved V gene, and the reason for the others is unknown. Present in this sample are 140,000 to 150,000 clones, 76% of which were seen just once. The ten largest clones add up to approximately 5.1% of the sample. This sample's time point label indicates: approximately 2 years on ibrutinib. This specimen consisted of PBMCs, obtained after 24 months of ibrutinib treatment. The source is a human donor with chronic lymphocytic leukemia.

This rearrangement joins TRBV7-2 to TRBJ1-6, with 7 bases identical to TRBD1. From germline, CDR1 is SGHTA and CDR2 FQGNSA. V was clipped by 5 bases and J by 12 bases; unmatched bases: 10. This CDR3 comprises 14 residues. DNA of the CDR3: TGTGCCAGCAGCAGTCGACAGGGTTTCCAACCCCTCCACTTT. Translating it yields CASSSRQGFQPLHF.

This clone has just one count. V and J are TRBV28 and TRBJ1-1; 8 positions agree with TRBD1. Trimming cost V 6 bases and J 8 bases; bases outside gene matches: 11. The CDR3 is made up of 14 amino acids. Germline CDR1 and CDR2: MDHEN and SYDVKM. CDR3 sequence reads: CASRSGQGPPEAFF. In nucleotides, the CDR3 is TGTGCCAGCAGATCCGGACAGGGACCCCCCGAAGCTTTCTTT.

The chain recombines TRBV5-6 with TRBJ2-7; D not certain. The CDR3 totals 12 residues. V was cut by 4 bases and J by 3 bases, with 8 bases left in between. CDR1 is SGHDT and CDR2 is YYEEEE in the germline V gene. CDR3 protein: CASSPGFYEQYF. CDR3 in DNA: TGTGCCAGCAGCCCGGGTTTCTACGAGCAGTACTTC.

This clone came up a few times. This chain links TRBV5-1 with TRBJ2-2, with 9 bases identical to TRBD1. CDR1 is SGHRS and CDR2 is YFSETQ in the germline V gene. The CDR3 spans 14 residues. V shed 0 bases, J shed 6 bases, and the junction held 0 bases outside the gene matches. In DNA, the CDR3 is TGCGCCAGCAGCTTGGGACAGGGGGCCGGGGAGCTGTTTTTT. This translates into CASSLGQGAGELFF.

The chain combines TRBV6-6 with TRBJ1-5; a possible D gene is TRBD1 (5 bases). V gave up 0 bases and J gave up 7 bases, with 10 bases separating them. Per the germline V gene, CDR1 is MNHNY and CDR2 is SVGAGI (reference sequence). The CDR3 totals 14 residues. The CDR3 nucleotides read TGTGCCAGCAGTTACTCATGGGGGAACCAGCCCCAGCATTTT. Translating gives CASSYSWGNQPQHF.